This TCR beta chain came from a study of shared clonotypes between healthy human individuals. The CDR3 has 12 residues. V gave up 5 bases and J gave up 9 bases, with 11 bases separating them. Germline-derived CDR1 and CDR2 are MDHEN and SYDVKM. Sorted-subset replicate PCR reactions were performed with roughly 200 ng DNA, corresponding to tens of thousands of T cell genomes. Libraries were prepared by immunoSEQ multiplex PCR; TCRdb keeps only in-frame clonotypes and omits some of them. The data hold some 1.1 million clones, with 70% to 80% observed a single time. This TCR was recovered from a man between 18 and 35 years old in good health. Some clones in this sample may be carry-over from other donors' samples. The chain recombines TRBV28 with TRBJ2-1; D call uncertain. Sequenced sample: memory CD4+ T cells from PBMCs. Noted subset: CD45RA-negative fraction. CDR3 loop: CASSLYSGEQFF. The CDR3 DNA sequence: TGTGCCAGCAGTCTCTACAGTGGTGAGCAGTTCTTC. The variable domain in full, with the rest retrieved from reference TRBV28 and TRBJ2-1, is DVKVTQSSRYLVKRTGEKVFLECVQDMDHENMFWYRQDPGLGLRLIYFSYDVKMKEKGDIPEGYSVSREKKERFSLILESASTNQTSMYLCASSLYSGEQFFGPGTRLTVL.